This paragraph reports one T cell receptor (beta chain). Its recognized antigen is unknown. Per-base quality was not reported, and no clone a single base away is much larger than it. The source of the sample is a study of immune evolution from preneoplasia to lung adenocarcinoma listed by TCRdb under 2021. As for the study more broadly: The study combined immune gene expression, TCR sequencing and multiplex immunofluorescence to profile immune contexture across lung adenocarcinoma precursors and invasive adenocarcinoma. Resected precursor lesions (AAH, AIS, MIA) and invasive adenocarcinomas were compared with paired morphologically normal lung tissue. The sample size depended on which specimens were available, not on a prior power calculation. The immune data were combined with whole exome sequencing and methylation data from the same cohort of nodules. The overall cohort comprised roughly 52 patients with pulmonary nodules who underwent surgical resection. TCR sequencing data came from 51 patients. According to the study, more than 100 samples were used for TCR sequencing. Class I HLA alleles were inferred from exome data with POLYSOLVER, and allele-specific HLA loss was detected with LOHHLA.

TCR beta CDR3 regions were sequenced from DNA using the immunoSEQ hsTCRbeta Kit. In the paper's pipeline: TCR sequencing data were analysed with the ImmunoSEQ Analyzer. T cell clonality was defined as 1 minus Pielou's evenness, as computed on productive rearrangements. To measure T cell diversity, the inverse Simpson index was applied to productive templates. T cell density was defined as TCR beta template counts normalized to usable DNA, with usable DNA estimated by amplifying and sequencing housekeeping genes. Two-sided Kruskal-Wallis tests were used to compare TCR metrics across histologic stages. TCRdb took this table from immuneACCESS and kept in-frame rearrangements with V and J called. Such tables lack part of the clones; where checked against another copy, unresolved V genes explain under half of the gap, and the rest is unexplained. That table gives V, J and clone size, and the DNA gave D and trimming. The sample has under 3,500 clones on record, 81% of them singletons. The ten most abundant clones make up 10% of the sample.

The patients had resection in Japan or China between the mid-2010s and the late 2010s. Histologic diagnosis of each case was confirmed independently by two lung cancer pathologists on H&E slides. DNA was isolated from FFPE tissue using the AllPrep DNA/RNA FFPE Kit. V is pruned by 5 bases and J by 5 bases, leaving 4 bases of the junction without a gene match. From the germline V gene, CDR1 is KGHSH and CDR2 is LQKENI. The CDR3 numbers 13 residues from cysteine through phenylalanine. The entry retains the CDR3 DNA only, 39 bases that are in frame from base 1. Study-wide findings and limitations: Normal lung had the highest top T cell clone frequencies, and these frequencies appeared to fall progressively from AAH through AIS, MIA and invasive adenocarcinoma. All patients were from Japan and China, so applicability to Western populations was uncertain. Clonality was highest in normal lung, while later-stage lesions appeared to show lower clonality but higher T cell density and diversity. Findings were based on association rather than direct causation; larger cohorts with long-term follow-up and longitudinal biopsies were deemed needed.

In this chain, TRBV18 is recombined with TRBJ2-3; TRBD1 fits 7 bases in the junction. This TCR came from a person aged 60 to 85 with lung adenocarcinoma. Material: FFPE adjacent normal lung tissue. The DNA reads TGTGCCAGCTCAGGGACAGAAAAAGATACGCAGTATTTT. This gives the protein CASSGTEKDTQYF. Supplemented by the reference TRBV18 and TRBJ2-3 proteins around the CDR3, the complete variable domain is NAGVMQNPRHLVRRRGQEARLRCSPMKGHSHVYWYRQLPEEGLKFMVYLQKENIIDESGMPKERFSAEFPKEGPSILRIQQVVRGDSAAYFCASSGTEKDTQYFGPGTRLTVL.